This T cell receptor beta chain was identified in a study of T-cell memory formation after mild COVID-19. Study details: The two donors had largely donor-specific TCR clusters. Points from the study as a whole: Contracting CD4+ clones sat mainly in CM and EM; CD8+ in EMRA.

TCR alpha and TCR beta cDNA libraries carrying sample barcodes and UMIs came from 5'RACE with constant-segment primers. A single record per CDR3 protein comes from TCRdb applying MiXCR to the 5' RACE reads. The data contain approximately 250,000 distinct CDR3 sequences, 15% of them singletons. Concerning this clonotype itself: Its antigen is unknown.

CDR1 and CDR2 (germline): SNHLY, FYNNEI. After removal of 8 bases from V and 2 bases from J, the junction contained 6 bases not matched to a gene. The CDR3 has 15 amino acids. Sequencing was carried out using PBMCs or a T cell subset sorted from them (not recorded which). The clonotype was recovered from an adult woman who had mild COVID-19 (a few samples of this study predate the infection). Cell type and time point are not known. The V call is TRBV2, the J call TRBJ2-1; 10 bases fit TRBD1. The DNA for the CDR3 is TGTGCCAGCCGTCGGGACAGGGGCGCCTACAATGAGCAGTTCTTC. Translating it yields CASRRDRGAYNEQFF.